This paragraph reports one TCR beta chain. This sample is drawn from a study of blood T cells in healthy people across ages. The authors ran a second PCR of about 7 to 12 cycles using a sample-barcoded 5' primer and a J-beta primer mix. One entry per CDR3 protein, called by TCRdb with MiXCR from the 5' RACE reads. This sample yields around 1.5 million distinct CDR3 sequences, of which roughly 64% are seen a single time; 6.5% to 8.5% belongs to the top ten. V dropped 8 bases and J dropped 5; count of bases not matched to a gene: 7. The CDR3 is 13 amino acids. The germline gives CDR1 SGHVS, CDR2 FQNEAQ.

This chain joins TRBV7-8 and TRBJ1-1, with 8 bases fitting TRBD1. The TCR was taken from a man younger than 35 in good health. Specimen: blood. The CDR3 nucleotides are TGTGCCAGCCTACAGGGGGTAGATACTGAAGCTTTCTTT. It specifies CASLQGVDTEAFF.